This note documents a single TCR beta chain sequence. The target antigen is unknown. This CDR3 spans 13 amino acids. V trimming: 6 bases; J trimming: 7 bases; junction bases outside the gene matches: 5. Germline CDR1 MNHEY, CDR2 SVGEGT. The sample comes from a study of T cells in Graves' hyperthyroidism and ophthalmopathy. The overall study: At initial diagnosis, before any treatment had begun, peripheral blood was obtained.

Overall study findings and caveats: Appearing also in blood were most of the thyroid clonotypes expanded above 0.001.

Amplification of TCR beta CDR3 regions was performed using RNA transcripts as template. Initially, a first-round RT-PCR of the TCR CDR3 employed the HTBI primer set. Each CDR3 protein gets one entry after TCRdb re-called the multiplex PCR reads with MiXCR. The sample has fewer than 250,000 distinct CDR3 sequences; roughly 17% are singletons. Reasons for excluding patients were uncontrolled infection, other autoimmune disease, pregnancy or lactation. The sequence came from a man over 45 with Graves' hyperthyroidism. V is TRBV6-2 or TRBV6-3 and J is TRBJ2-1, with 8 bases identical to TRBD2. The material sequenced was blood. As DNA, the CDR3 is TGTGCCAGCAGGAAGGGACTAGTTAATGAGCAGTTCTTC. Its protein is CASRKGLVNEQFF.